The clone carrying this TCR beta chain was picked up a small number of times. Its antigen is unknown. V lost 6 bases to trimming and J lost 3 bases; unmatched junction nucleotides: 2. The CDR3 has 13 amino acids. CDR1 and CDR2 (germline): MNHNY, SVGAGI (reference sequence). This record comes from a study of response to subunit inactivated influenza vaccine. Each CDR3 protein gets one entry after TCRdb re-called the RT-PCR reads with MiXCR. There are about 300,000 distinct CDR3 sequences in the sample; 21% occur only once, and roughly a tenth lies in the top ten. Study results and caveats: After each seasonal influenza vaccination, few new T cells are recruited, the authors suggested.

The V call is TRBV6-6, the J call TRBJ1-1; 9 bases align to TRBD1. The source of this sequence is a man between 50 and 69 years old who received an inactivated influenza vaccine. This specimen was PBMCs from blood, taken about 20 months after vaccination. CDR3 sequence: CASRGQGYTEAFF. The DNA for the CDR3 is TGTGCCAGCAGGGGACAGGGATACACTGAAGCTTTCTTT.